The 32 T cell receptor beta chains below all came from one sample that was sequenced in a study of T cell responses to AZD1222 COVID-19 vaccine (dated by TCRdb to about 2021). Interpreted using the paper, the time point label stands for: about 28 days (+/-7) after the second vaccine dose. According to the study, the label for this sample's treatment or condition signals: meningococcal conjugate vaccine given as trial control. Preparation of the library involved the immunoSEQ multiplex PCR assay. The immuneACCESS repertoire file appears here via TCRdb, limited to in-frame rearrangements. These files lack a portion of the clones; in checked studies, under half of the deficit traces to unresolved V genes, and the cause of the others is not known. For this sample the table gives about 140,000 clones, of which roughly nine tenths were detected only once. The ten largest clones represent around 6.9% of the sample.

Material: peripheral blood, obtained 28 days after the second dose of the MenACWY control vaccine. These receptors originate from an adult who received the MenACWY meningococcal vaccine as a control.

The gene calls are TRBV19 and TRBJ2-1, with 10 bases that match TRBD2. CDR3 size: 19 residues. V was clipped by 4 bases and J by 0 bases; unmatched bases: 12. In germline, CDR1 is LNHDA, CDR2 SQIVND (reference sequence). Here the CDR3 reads CASSNAGTSAESSYNEQFF. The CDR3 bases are TGTGCCAGTAGTAACGCCGGGACTAGCGCCGAGAGCTCCTACAATGAGCAGTTCTTC.

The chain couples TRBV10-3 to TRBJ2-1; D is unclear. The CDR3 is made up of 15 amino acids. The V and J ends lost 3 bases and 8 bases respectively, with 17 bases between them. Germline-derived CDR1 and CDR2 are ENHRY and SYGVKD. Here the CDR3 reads CAISDNRGPTDEQFF. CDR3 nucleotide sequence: TGTGCCATCAGTGACAACAGAGGCCCTACGGATGAGCAGTTCTTC.

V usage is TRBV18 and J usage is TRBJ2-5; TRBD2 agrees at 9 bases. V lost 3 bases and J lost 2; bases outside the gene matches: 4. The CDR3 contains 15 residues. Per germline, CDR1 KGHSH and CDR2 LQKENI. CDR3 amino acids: CASSPIAGAQETQYF. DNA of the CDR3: TGTGCCAGCTCACCGATAGCGGGAGCGCAAGAGACCCAGTACTTC.

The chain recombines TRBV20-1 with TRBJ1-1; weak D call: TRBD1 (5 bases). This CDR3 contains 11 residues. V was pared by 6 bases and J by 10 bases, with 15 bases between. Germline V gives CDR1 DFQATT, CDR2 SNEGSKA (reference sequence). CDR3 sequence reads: CSAGDRRGAFF. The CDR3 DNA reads TGCAGTGCCGGAGACAGAAGGGGAGCTTTCTTT.

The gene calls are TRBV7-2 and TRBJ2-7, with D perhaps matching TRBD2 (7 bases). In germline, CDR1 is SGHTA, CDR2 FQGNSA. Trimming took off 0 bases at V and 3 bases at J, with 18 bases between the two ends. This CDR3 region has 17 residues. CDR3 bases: TGTGCCAGCAGCTTAGCGGTATCGGGGGGCGCCTTCTACGAGCAGTACTTC. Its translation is CASSLAVSGGAFYEQYF.

Written as DNA, the CDR3 is TGTGCCAGCAGTGCTGAGGGGATTGGAACTGAAGCTTTCTTT. Amino acids: CASSAEGIGTEAFF. V is TRBV2 and J is TRBJ1-1; D perhaps matches TRBD1 (5 bases). The CDR3 covers 14 residues. From germline, CDR1 is SNHLY and CDR2 FYNNEI. The V end was cut by 4 bases, the J end by 5 bases, with 14 bases between.

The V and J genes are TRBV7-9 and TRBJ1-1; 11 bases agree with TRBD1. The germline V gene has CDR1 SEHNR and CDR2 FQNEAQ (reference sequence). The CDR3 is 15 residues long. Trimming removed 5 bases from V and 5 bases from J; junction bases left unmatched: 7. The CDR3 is CASSGRTGGRTEAFF. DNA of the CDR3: TGTGCCAGCAGCGGCCGGACAGGGGGCAGGACTGAAGCTTTCTTT.

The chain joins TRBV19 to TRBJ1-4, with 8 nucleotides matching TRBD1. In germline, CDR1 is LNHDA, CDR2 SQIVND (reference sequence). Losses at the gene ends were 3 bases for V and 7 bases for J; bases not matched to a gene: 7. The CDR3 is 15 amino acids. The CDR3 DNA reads TGTGCCAGTAGTATCCAGACAGGGGCAGCTGAAAAACTGTTTTTT. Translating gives CASSIQTGAAEKLFF.

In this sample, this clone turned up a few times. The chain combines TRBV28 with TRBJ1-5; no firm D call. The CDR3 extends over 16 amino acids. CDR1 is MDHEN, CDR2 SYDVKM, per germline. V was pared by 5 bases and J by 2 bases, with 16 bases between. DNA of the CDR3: TGTGCCAGCAGTAATGCAGTGCCCCTGGGCAATCAGCCCCAGCATTTT. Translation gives CASSNAVPLGNQPQHF.

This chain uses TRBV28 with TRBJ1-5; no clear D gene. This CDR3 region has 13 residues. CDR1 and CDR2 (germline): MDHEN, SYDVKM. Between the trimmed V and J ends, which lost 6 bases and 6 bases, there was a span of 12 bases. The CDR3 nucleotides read TGTGCCAGCAGCTATGATAATCGTCAGCCCCAGCATTTT. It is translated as CASSYDNRQPQHF.

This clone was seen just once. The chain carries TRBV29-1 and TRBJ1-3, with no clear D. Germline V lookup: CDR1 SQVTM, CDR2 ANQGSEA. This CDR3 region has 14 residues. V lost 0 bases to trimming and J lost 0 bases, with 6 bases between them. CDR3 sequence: CSVEDRDSGNTIYF. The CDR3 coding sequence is TGCAGCGTTGAAGATCGAGACTCTGGAAACACCATATATTTT.

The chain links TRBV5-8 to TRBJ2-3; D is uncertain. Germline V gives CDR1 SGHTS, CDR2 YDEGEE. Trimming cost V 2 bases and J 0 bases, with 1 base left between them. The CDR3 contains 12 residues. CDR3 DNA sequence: TGTGCCAGCAGCTTTAGCACAGATACGCAGTATTTT. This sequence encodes CASSFSTDTQYF.

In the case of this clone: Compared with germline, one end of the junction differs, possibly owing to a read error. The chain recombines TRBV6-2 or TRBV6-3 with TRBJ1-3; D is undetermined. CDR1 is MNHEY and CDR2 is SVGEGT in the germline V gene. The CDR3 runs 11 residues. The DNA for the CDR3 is TGTGCCAGCAGTTATGGATACACCATATATTTT. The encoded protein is CASSYGYTIYF.

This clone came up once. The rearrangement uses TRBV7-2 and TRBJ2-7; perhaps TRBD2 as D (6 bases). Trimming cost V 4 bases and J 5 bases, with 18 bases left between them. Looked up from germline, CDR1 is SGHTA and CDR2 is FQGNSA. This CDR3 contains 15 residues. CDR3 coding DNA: TGTGCCAGCAGCTCCAGGACTACGGGATTCAACGAGCAGTACTTC. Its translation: CASSSRTTGFNEQYF. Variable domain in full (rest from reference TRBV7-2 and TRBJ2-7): GAGVSQSPSNKVTEKGKDVELRCDPISGHTALYWYRQSLGQGLEFLIYFQGNSAPDKSGLPSDRFSAERTGGSVSTLTIQRTQQEDSAVYLCASSSRTTGFNEQYFGPGTRLTVT.

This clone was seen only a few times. In nucleotides, the CDR3 is TGTGCCAGCAGCGGGACAGGGGGCAGTCAGCCCCAGCATTTT. It is translated as CASSGTGGSQPQHF. V gene TRBV2 combines with J gene TRBJ1-5; TRBD1 matches at 12 bases. This CDR3 region has 14 residues. Germline V gives CDR1 SNHLY, CDR2 FYNNEI. The trim removed 6 bases at V and 6 bases at J, leaving 3 bases unmatched.

CDR3 amino acids: CASSLQGLAQHF. The CDR3 bases are TGTGCCAGCAGTTTACAGGGTCTTGCCCAGCATTTT. This chain joins TRBV28 and TRBJ1-5; perhaps TRBD1 as D (5 bases). The ends were cut back, 2 bases at V and 11 bases at J, with 10 bases in the middle. CDR1 MDHEN and CDR2 SYDVKM come from the germline V gene. There are 12 residues in the CDR3.

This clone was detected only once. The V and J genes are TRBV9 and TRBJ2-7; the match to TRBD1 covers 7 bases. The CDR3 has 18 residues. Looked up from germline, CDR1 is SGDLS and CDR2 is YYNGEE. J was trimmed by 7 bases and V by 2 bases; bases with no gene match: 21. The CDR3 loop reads CASSVVQGVSGPTGEQYF. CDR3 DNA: TGTGCCAGCAGCGTTGTCCAGGGGGTTTCGGGCCCAACGGGGGAGCAGTACTTC.

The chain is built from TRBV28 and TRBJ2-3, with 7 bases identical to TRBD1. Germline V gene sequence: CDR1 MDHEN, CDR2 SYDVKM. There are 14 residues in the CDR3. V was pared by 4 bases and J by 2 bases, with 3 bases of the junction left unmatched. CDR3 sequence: CASSSGQLTDTQYF. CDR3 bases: TGTGCCAGCAGTTCGGGACAGCTCACAGATACGCAGTATTTT.

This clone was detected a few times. The CDR3 bases are TGTGCCAGCAGCGTAGTGTCAGGGGGTGGAAACACCATATATTTT. Protein: CASSVVSGGGNTIYF. The J gene is TRBJ1-3, the V gene TRBV9; 7 nucleotides match TRBD1. Germline CDR1 reads SGDLS; CDR2 reads YYNGEE. J lost 3 bases, V lost 0 bases, and 3 bases had no gene match. CDR3 length equals 15 residues.

The CDR3 spells CATSRSLAGAYEQYF. The CDR3 DNA reads TGTGCCACCAGCAGATCACTAGCGGGGGCCTACGAGCAGTACTTC. The chain links TRBV15 to TRBJ2-7, with 11 nucleotides matching TRBD2. V gave up 2 bases and J gave up 2 bases; unmatched junction bases: 2. Germline CDR1 and CDR2: LNHNV and YYDKDF (reference sequence). This CDR3 is 15 amino acids long.

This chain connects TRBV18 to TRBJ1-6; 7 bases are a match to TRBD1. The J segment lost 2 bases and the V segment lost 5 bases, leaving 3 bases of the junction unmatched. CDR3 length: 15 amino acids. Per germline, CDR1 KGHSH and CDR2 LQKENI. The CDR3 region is CASSETGTYNSPLHF. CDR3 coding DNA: TGTGCCAGCTCAGAGACAGGGACCTATAATTCACCCCTCCACTTT.

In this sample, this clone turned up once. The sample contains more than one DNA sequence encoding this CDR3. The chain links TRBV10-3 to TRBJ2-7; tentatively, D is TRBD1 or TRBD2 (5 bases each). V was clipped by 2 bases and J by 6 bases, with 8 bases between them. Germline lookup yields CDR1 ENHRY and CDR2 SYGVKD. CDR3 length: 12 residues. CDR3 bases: TGTGCCATCAGTGAGCAGGGAGTCGAGCAGTACTTC. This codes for CAISEQGVEQYF.

CDR3 in DNA: TGCGCCAGCAGCTTGGCCCCTACCGGGATCCAAGAGACCCAGTACTTC. Translation gives CASSLAPTGIQETQYF. V gene TRBV5-1 combines with J gene TRBJ2-5; D is possibly TRBD2 (5 bases). Trimming cost V 0 bases and J 1 base, with 13 bases left between them. Germline V CDR1 and CDR2: SGHRS, YFSETQ. The CDR3 is made up of 16 amino acids.

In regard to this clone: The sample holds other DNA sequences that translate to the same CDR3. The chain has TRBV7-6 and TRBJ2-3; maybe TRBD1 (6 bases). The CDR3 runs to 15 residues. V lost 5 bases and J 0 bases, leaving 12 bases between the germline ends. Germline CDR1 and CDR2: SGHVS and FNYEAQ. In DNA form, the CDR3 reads TGTGCCAGCAGCCTCTCGAGGGGGAGCACAGATACGCAGTATTTT. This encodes CASSLSRGSTDTQYF.

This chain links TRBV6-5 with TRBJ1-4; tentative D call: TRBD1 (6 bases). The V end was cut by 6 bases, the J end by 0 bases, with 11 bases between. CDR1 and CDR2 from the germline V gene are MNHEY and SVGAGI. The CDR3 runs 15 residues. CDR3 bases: TGTGCCAGCAGAGGACAGCTTGCAACTAATGAAAAACTGTTTTTT. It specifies CASRGQLATNEKLFF.

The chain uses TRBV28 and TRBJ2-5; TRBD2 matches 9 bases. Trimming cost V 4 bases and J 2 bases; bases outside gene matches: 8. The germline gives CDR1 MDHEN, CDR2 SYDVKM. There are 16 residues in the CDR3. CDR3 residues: CASSSPASGEQETQYF. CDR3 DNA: TGTGCCAGCAGTTCCCCCGCTAGCGGGGAACAAGAGACCCAGTACTTC.

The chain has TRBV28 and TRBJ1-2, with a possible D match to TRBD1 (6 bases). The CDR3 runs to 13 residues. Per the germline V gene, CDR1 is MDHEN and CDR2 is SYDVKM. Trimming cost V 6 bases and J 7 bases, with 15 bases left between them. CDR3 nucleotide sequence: TGTGCCAGCAGCCCCAACAGGGTTCGTGGCTACACCTTC. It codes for CASSPNRVRGYTF.

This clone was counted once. The CDR3 DNA sequence: TGTGCCAGCAGTGGAAGGGACAGGGGCCACGAGCAGTACTTC. Protein: CASSGRDRGHEQYF. J is TRBJ2-7 and V is TRBV27, with TRBD1 matching over 10 bases. CDR3 length: 14 residues. Unmatched junction bases numbered 6, after V lost 5 bases and J lost 5 bases. Germline loops: CDR1 MNHEY, CDR2 SMNVEV (reference sequence).

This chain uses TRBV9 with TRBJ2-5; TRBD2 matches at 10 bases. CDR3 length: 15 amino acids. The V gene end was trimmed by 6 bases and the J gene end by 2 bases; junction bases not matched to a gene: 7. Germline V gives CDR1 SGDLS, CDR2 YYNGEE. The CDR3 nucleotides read TGTGCCAGCACTATAGGACTAGCGGAACAAGAGACCCAGTACTTC. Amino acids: CASTIGLAEQETQYF.

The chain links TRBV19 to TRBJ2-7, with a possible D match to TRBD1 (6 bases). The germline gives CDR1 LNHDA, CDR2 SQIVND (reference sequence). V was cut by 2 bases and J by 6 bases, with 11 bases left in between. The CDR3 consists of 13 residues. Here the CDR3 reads CASSIKQGSEQYF. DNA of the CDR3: TGTGCCAGTAGTATAAAACAGGGATCCGAGCAGTACTTC. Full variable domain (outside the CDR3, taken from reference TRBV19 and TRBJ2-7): DGGITQSPKYLFRKEGQNVTLSCEQNLNHDAMYWYRQDPGQGLRLIYYSQIVNDFQKGDIAEGYSVSREKKESFPLTVTSAQKNPTAFYLCASSIKQGSEQYFGPGTRLTVT.

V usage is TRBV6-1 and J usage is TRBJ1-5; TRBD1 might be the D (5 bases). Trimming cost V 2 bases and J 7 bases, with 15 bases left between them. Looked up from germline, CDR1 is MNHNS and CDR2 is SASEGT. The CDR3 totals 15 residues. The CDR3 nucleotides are TGTGCCAGCAGTGAAATGATGGGGCCCGTGCAGCCCCAGCATTTT. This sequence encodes CASSEMMGPVQPQHF.

The CDR3 DNA follows: TGTGCCACCAGTAGGACTGGGGCCAACGTCCTGACTTTC. Its translation: CATSRTGANVLTF. This chain links TRBV24-1 with TRBJ2-6, with D unclear. CDR1 is KGHDR and CDR2 is SFDVKD in the germline V gene. The V end lost 6 bases, the J end lost 2 bases, and 4 bases lay between the germline ends. CDR3 length: 13 amino acids.